The 13 T cell receptor beta chains in this list originate from one sample, sequenced in a study of shared clonotypes between healthy human individuals. Naive CD8 cells comprised CD45RO-negative, CCR7-positively selected cells, excluding terminally differentiated effector memory CD45RA+ cells. Sequenced by immunoSEQ multiplex PCR; TCRdb stores in-frame clones only, minus some. The sample holds just over 2,000,000 clones; 85% to 95% are singletons and the top ten take about 1.1%. The source material was naive CD8+ T cells sorted from blood. The receptors were sampled from a man aged 18-30 years in good health.

The CDR3 bases are TGCGCCAGCAGCCAAGAGGACACCTTGAATTCACCCCTCCACTTT. This translates into CASSQEDTLNSPLHF. The J gene is TRBJ1-6, the V gene TRBV4-1; TRBD1 might be the D (5 bases). Germline assignment: CDR1 MGHRA and CDR2 YSYEKL. The CDR3 consists of 15 residues. V lost 0 bases to trimming and J lost 7 bases, with 10 bases between them.

This clone appeared a single time. This chain joins TRBV7-9 and TRBJ2-5; perhaps D is TRBD1 or TRBD2 (5 bases each). Germline V gives CDR1 SEHNR, CDR2 FQNEAQ (reference sequence). This CDR3 contains 13 residues. The V and J ends lost 5 bases and 2 bases respectively, with 9 bases between them. The CDR3 spells CASSHGGQETQYF. For the CDR3, the DNA is TGTGCCAGCAGCCATGGGGGACAAGAGACCCAGTACTTC.

The CDR3 nucleotides are TGTGCCAGCAGCGAAAGGGGGGATGATACGCAGTATTTT. Protein product: CASSERGDDTQYF. This chain connects TRBV13 to TRBJ2-3; D possibly uses TRBD1 or TRBD2 (6 bases each). The CDR3 runs to 13 residues. From germline, CDR1 is PRHDT and CDR2 FYEKMQ (reference sequence). Trimming took 5 bases from V and 6 from J, leaving 12 bases between them.

The chain joins TRBV6-1 to TRBJ2-7; D is unresolved. This CDR3 has 15 residues. Trimming took off 0 bases at V and 2 bases at J, with 11 bases between the two ends. Germline CDR1 and CDR2: MNHNS and SASEGT. CDR3 sequence reads: CASSEARRSTYEQYF. In DNA form, the CDR3 reads TGTGCCAGCAGTGAAGCGCGCAGGTCGACCTACGAGCAGTACTTC.

The rearrangement links TRBV5-4 to TRBJ2-7; 9 bases agree with TRBD1. CDR1 is SGHNT and CDR2 is YYREEE in the germline V gene (reference sequence). This CDR3 is built from 14 residues. V shed 5 bases and J 3 bases; nucleotides not matched to a gene: 6. CDR3 nucleotides: TGTGCCAGCAGTTCGGACAGGGGAGTCTACGAGCAGTACTTC. Amino acids: CASSSDRGVYEQYF. Based on the CDR3 plus reference TRBV5-4 and TRBJ2-7, the full variable domain is ETGVTQSPTHLIKTRGQQVTLRCSSQSGHNTVSWYQQALGQGPQFIFQYYREEENGRGNFPPRFSGLQFPNYSSELNVNALELDDSALYLCASSSDRGVYEQYFGPGTRLTVT.

This clone was found a few times. The same CDR3 also results from other DNA sequences found in this sample. The rearrangement links TRBV2 to TRBJ2-7; D is ambiguous. The germline V gene has CDR1 SNHLY and CDR2 FYNNEI. CDR3 size: 11 residues. V was clipped by 3 bases and J by 3 bases, with 3 bases between them. The CDR3 spells CASSDSYEQYF. The CDR3 bases are TGTGCCAGCAGTGACAGCTACGAGCAGTACTTC. Supplemented by reference TRBV2 and TRBJ2-7, the full variable domain reads EPEVTQTPSHQVTQMGQEVILRCVPISNHLYFYWYRQILGQKVEFLVSFYNNEISEKSEIFDDQFSVERPDGSNFTLKIRSTKLEDSAMYFCASSDSYEQYFGPGTRLTVT.

V usage is TRBV6-1 and J usage is TRBJ1-3; D remains ambiguous. The CDR3 consists of 15 residues. The V gene lost 1 base and the J gene lost 0 bases, with 7 bases spanning the gap. CDR1 MNHNS and CDR2 SASEGT come from the germline V gene. The CDR3 coding sequence is TGTGCCAGCAGTGAAGATTGGAGCTCTGGAAACACCATATATTTT. It is translated as CASSEDWSSGNTIYF.

The rearrangement uses TRBV9 and TRBJ2-2; D remains ambiguous. From germline, CDR1 is SGDLS and CDR2 YYNGEE. Trimming took 4 bases from V and 7 from J, leaving 11 bases between them. The CDR3 loop spans 13 amino acids. The CDR3 protein is CASSSVGDGELFF. The CDR3 bases are TGTGCCAGCAGCAGCGTAGGCGACGGGGAGCTGTTTTTT. Drawing the rest from reference TRBV9 and TRBJ2-2, the complete variable domain is DSGVTQTPKHLITATGQRVTLRCSPRSGDLSVYWYQQSLDQGLQFLIQYYNGEERAKGNILERFSAQQFPDLHSELNLSSLELGDSALYFCASSSVGDGELFFGEGSRLTVL.

V gene TRBV5-1 combines with J gene TRBJ2-5, with D possibly matching TRBD1 (6 bases). Per the germline V gene, CDR1 is SGHRS and CDR2 is YFSETQ. Trimming cost V 2 bases and J 11 bases, with 19 bases left between them. CDR3 length: 14 amino acids. The CDR3 nucleotides read TGCGCCAGCAGCTTCGCCGGGACACAGGAAGAGCAGTACTTC. This codes for CASSFAGTQEEQYF.

V usage is TRBV19 and J usage is TRBJ2-2; the match to TRBD1 covers 7 bases. Trimming cost V 7 bases and J 2 bases; bases outside gene matches: 7. The CDR3 is 15 residues long. Germline loops: CDR1 LNHDA, CDR2 SQIVND (reference sequence). The CDR3 region is CASNRDSGNTGELFF. For the CDR3, the DNA is TGTGCCAGTAACCGGGACAGTGGTAACACCGGGGAGCTGTTTTTT.

The V call is TRBV4-1, the J call TRBJ2-7, with 8 positions matching TRBD2. With V trimmed by 0 bases and J by 0 bases, 7 bases remained unmatched. CDR1 and CDR2 (germline): MGHRA, YSYEKL. The CDR3 has 17 amino acids. The CDR3, as DNA: TGCGCCAGCAGCCAAGATACGGAAGCGGGGGCCTCCTACGAGCAGTACTTC. It is translated as CASSQDTEAGASYEQYF.

This rearrangement joins TRBV29-1 to TRBJ2-1; D remains unclear. Trimming removed 5 bases at V and 6 bases at J, with 5 bases between. The CDR3 loop spans 10 amino acids. Germline V lookup: CDR1 SQVTM, CDR2 ANQGSEA. This chain's CDR3 is CSVHTNEQFF. CDR3 in DNA: TGCAGCGTTCATACCAATGAGCAGTTCTTC.

The V gene is TRBV7-9, the J gene TRBJ1-2; D gene unclear. Germline V gene sequence: CDR1 SEHNR, CDR2 FQNEAQ (reference sequence). This CDR3 has 15 residues. The ends were cut back, 1 base at V and 7 bases at J, with 16 bases in the middle. CDR3 nucleotides: TGTGCCAGCAGCTTAGTAGTCCCCGGAGGAAGTGGCTACACCTTC. Translating gives CASSLVVPGGSGYTF.